The present T cell receptor (beta chain) was sequenced within a study of CD8+ T cells in alopecia areata. About the research overall: Patients given treatment had severity scored by the percentage of scalp area affected.

Reverse transcribed after extraction, RNA yielded cDNA as the sequencing template. Using immunoSEQ multiplex PCR, the repertoire was profiled, and TCRdb retains in-frame clones only, with some absent. The profile shows about 190,000 clones, 60% of them singletons. The CDR3 is 15 amino acids. CDR1 is MNHEY and CDR2 is SMNVEV in the germline V gene (reference sequence). V gave up 1 base and J gave up 0 bases; unmatched junction bases: 1. Treatment noted: oral pan-JAK inhibitor, 5-10 mg twice daily. V usage is TRBV27 and J usage is TRBJ2-7; 9 bases align to TRBD1. The clonotype originates from a human donor with alopecia areata. Specimen: CD4+ T cells sorted from blood, collected at week 24, from a patient treated with tofacitinib. The CDR3 sequence is CASSLWGQGSYEQYF. CDR3 nucleotides: TGTGCCAGCAGTTTATGGGGACAGGGCTCCTACGAGCAGTACTTC.